The next 24 T cell receptor beta chains were all read from a single sample in a study of blood T cells in healthy people across ages. The second PCR ran about 6 to 11 cycles with a sample-barcoded 5' primer and J-beta primers. A single record per CDR3 protein comes from TCRdb applying MiXCR to the 5' RACE reads. The sample contains about a million distinct CDR3 sequences, about 48% of which appear only once. Source material: blood. These receptors were collected from a man under 40 in good health.

On this clonotype itself: Its ends do not fully match the called genes, so a read error is possible. This chain joins TRBV7-2 and TRBJ2-1; D perhaps matches TRBD2 (5 bases). Germline assignment: CDR1 SGHTA and CDR2 FQGNSA. This CDR3 has 18 residues. The CDR3 region is CACSLRSQGAGIYNEQFF. CDR3 nucleotides: TGTGCCTGCAGCTTACGTTCGCAAGGAGCCGGGATCTACAATGAGCAGTTCTTC. The full variable domain, completed using reference TRBV7-2 and TRBJ2-1, is GAGVSQSPSNKVTEKGKDVELRCDPISGHTALYWYRQSLGQGLEFLIYFQGNSAPDKSGLPSDRFSAERTGGSVSTLTIQRTQQEDSAVYLCACSLRSQGAGIYNEQFFGPGTRLTVL.

This clonotype showed up just a few times. The rearrangement uses TRBV15 and TRBJ2-1, with D maybe TRBD1 (5 bases). V lost 6 bases and J lost 8, with 20 bases in between. Germline loops: CDR1 LNHNV, CDR2 YYDKDF (reference sequence). This CDR3 is built from 15 residues. CDR3 loop: CATRSGAIESDEQFF. The CDR3 nucleotides read TGTGCCACCAGGTCTGGGGCAATCGAAAGCGATGAGCAGTTCTTC.

The chain carries TRBV28 and TRBJ2-7; D remains ambiguous. CDR1 is MDHEN, CDR2 SYDVKM, per germline. This CDR3 has 13 residues. Trimming took off 6 bases at V and 5 bases at J, with 14 bases between the two ends. Here the CDR3 reads CASSQGRVNEQYF. CDR3 nucleotides: TGTGCCAGCAGCCAAGGTCGGGTTAACGAGCAGTACTTC.

This chain joins TRBV5-1 and TRBJ2-7; 10 bases agree with TRBD2. The ends lost 4 bases at V and 3 bases at J; junction bases unmatched: 7. CDR3 length: 15 residues. The germline gives CDR1 SGHRS, CDR2 YFSETQ. The CDR3 DNA sequence: TGCGCCAGCAGCCCCCTAGCGGGGGATCTCTACGAGCAGTACTTC. Translation: CASSPLAGDLYEQYF.

This clonotype was counted only a few times. The rearrangement links TRBV27 to TRBJ2-1; D tentatively fits TRBD1 or TRBD2 (5 bases each). V was pared by 3 bases and J by 8 bases, with 8 bases between. The CDR3 length is 12 residues. CDR1 is MNHEY and CDR2 is SMNVEV in the germline V gene (reference sequence). The CDR3 protein is CASSFSGHEQFF. The CDR3 nucleotides are TGTGCCAGCAGTTTTTCGGGGCATGAGCAGTTCTTC.

Regarding this clonotype: The junction does not match germline at one end; this may be a read error. The chain recombines TRBV3-1 with TRBJ1-1; D gene uncertain. The germline CDR1 and CDR2 sequences are LGHDT and YNNKEL (reference sequence). The CDR3 covers 13 residues. CDR3 nucleotides: TGTGCCAGCAGCCAAGGCCGGGTGACTGGAGCTTTCTTT. This gives the protein CASSQGRVTGAFF.

V and J are TRBV3-1 and TRBJ2-5; tentative D call: TRBD2 (5 bases). V was cut by 5 bases and J by 3 bases, with 16 bases left in between. This CDR3 is 15 amino acids long. Looked up from germline, CDR1 is LGHDT and CDR2 is YNNKEL (reference sequence). The CDR3, as DNA: TGTGCCAGCAGCTTTGAGGGCTTCGGCGAAGAGACCCAGTACTTC. Translated, it gives CASSFEGFGEETQYF.

This chain connects TRBV5-1 to TRBJ2-3; 7 bases align to TRBD1. Germline lookup yields CDR1 SGHRS and CDR2 YFSETQ. V gave up 0 bases and J gave up 0 bases; unmatched junction bases: 4. This CDR3 region has 16 residues. The CDR3 sequence: CASSLAGTASTDTQYF. The CDR3 DNA is TGCGCCAGCAGCTTGGCCGGGACAGCCAGCACAGATACGCAGTATTTT.

The rearrangement links TRBV5-5 to TRBJ2-2; D gene ambiguous. The CDR3 totals 15 residues. Trimming took 2 bases from V and 2 from J, leaving 10 bases between them. Germline loops: CDR1 SGHKS, CDR2 YYEKEE (reference sequence). CDR3 amino acids: CASSFAGPNTGELFF. CDR3 DNA: TGTGCCAGCAGCTTTGCCGGGCCCAACACCGGGGAGCTGTTTTTT.

This clonotype appeared a few times. V gene TRBV4-2 combines with J gene TRBJ2-2, with 15 nucleotides matching TRBD2. The trim removed 0 bases at V and 5 bases at J, leaving 1 base unmatched. CDR3 length: 17 residues. CDR1 and CDR2 (germline): LGHNA, YNFKEQ. Here the CDR3 DNA reads TGTGCCAGCAGCCAAGATGGACTAGCGGGGGGGACCGGGGAGCTGTTTTTT. It is translated as CASSQDGLAGGTGELFF.

This clonotype was observed a handful of times. The V gene is TRBV29-1, the J gene TRBJ2-2; no clear D gene. V lost 7 bases to trimming and J lost 3 bases, with 12 bases between them. The CDR3 runs to 13 residues. The germline V gene has CDR1 SQVTM and CDR2 ANQGSEA. The CDR3 region is CSGSDGYTGELFF. The CDR3 DNA is TGCAGCGGTTCGGACGGATACACCGGGGAGCTGTTTTTT.

The V gene is TRBV5-6, the J gene TRBJ2-1; 10 bases align to TRBD1. Per germline, CDR1 SGHDT and CDR2 YYEEEE. The CDR3 runs 14 residues. V was clipped by 4 bases and J by 8 bases; unmatched bases: 6. CDR3 amino acids: CASSVRTGGYEQFF. The DNA for the CDR3 is TGTGCCAGCAGCGTAAGGACAGGGGGGTATGAGCAGTTCTTC.

This chain links TRBV5-1 with TRBJ2-2; possibly TRBD1 for D (5 bases). CDR1 SGHRS and CDR2 YFSETQ come from the germline V gene. With 0 bases removed from V and 9 bases from J, the gap between germline ends came to 15 bases. The CDR3 has 15 residues. CDR3 region: CASSLEGLQGRELFF. Written as DNA, the CDR3 is TGCGCCAGCAGCTTGGAAGGCTTGCAGGGCAGGGAGCTGTTTTTT.

The CDR3 region has the DNA TGTGCCATTTGGGACAGGTCTCCAGATACGCAGTATTTT. Amino acids: CAIWDRSPDTQYF. This rearrangement joins TRBV2 to TRBJ2-3, with 8 bases fitting TRBD1. Germline V lookup: CDR1 SNHLY, CDR2 FYNNEI. The V and J ends lost 10 bases and 4 bases, in that order; junction bases with no gene match: 7. The CDR3 covers 13 residues.

Of note for this clonotype: A much bigger clone sits one base away, suggesting this may be a read error. The V gene is TRBV10-3, the J gene TRBJ2-1, with D maybe TRBD2 (5 bases). Looked up from germline, CDR1 is ENHRY and CDR2 is SYGVKD. The CDR3 extends over 13 amino acids. The V end lost 0 bases, the J end lost 8 bases, and 8 bases lay between the germline ends. CDR3 region: CAISESGSDEQFF. The CDR3 DNA sequence: TGTGCCATCAGTGAGTCTGGGAGCGATGAGCAGTTCTTC.

Here the CDR3 reads CASSRGGGQGYNEQFF. As DNA, the CDR3 is TGCGCCAGCAGCCGGGGTGGGGGACAGGGTTACAATGAGCAGTTCTTC. The chain links TRBV5-1 to TRBJ2-1; TRBD1 aligns across 9 bases. The junction had 9 bases not matched to a gene; V was cut back by 4 bases and J by 4 bases. The CDR3 runs to 16 residues. Germline CDR1 and CDR2: SGHRS and YFSETQ.

This chain joins TRBV4-3 and TRBJ2-4; maybe TRBD2 (6 bases). V dropped 0 bases and J dropped 0 bases, with 9 bases sitting between them. CDR1 and CDR2 (germline): LGHNA, YSLEER. This CDR3 has 16 residues. This CDR3 reads CASSQDGSLAKNIQYF. CDR3 DNA sequence: TGCGCCAGCAGCCAAGACGGGAGCCTAGCCAAAAACATTCAGTACTTC.

This clonotype was counted a few times. The chain uses TRBV10-3 and TRBJ2-1, with 9 bases lining up with TRBD1. V trimming: 3 bases; J trimming: 7 bases; junction bases outside the gene matches: 7. From germline, CDR1 is ENHRY and CDR2 SYGVKD. The CDR3 sequence is 15 residues long. The CDR3 DNA sequence: TGTGCCATCAGTGAAACACAGGGGGCTATTAATGAGCAGTTCTTC. As protein: CAISETQGAINEQFF.

This chain uses TRBV7-8 with TRBJ2-1; D is uncertain. Trimming stripped 5 bases from V and 7 bases from J, with 12 bases between. From germline, CDR1 is SGHVS and CDR2 FQNEAQ. This CDR3 contains 13 residues. The CDR3 region is CASSPRRANEQFF. The CDR3 bases are TGTGCCAGCAGCCCCCGACGAGCGAATGAGCAGTTCTTC. Complete variable domain (other parts from reference TRBV7-8 and TRBJ2-1): GAGVSQSPRYKVAKRGQDVALRCDPISGHVSLFWYQQALGQGPEFLTYFQNEAQLDKSGLPSDRFFAERPEGSVSTLKIQRTQQEDSAVYLCASSPRRANEQFFGPGTRLTVL.

V gene TRBV11-1 combines with J gene TRBJ2-4; D might be TRBD1 or TRBD2, each matching 5 bases. The CDR3 spans 14 residues. The germline V gene has CDR1 SGHAT and CDR2 FQDESV (reference sequence). V lost 4 bases, J lost 3 bases, and 10 bases lay in between. The CDR3 DNA reads as TGTGCCAGCAGCTACGGGGCCAGCAAAAACATTCAGTACTTC. This encodes CASSYGASKNIQYF.

Here the CDR3 reads CASSTSLGLLNTEAFF. CDR3 sequence (DNA): TGCGCCAGCTCAACCAGCCTCGGGCTCCTGAACACTGAAGCTTTCTTT. The rearrangement uses TRBV5-1 and TRBJ1-1; D is undetermined. Germline values: CDR1 SGHRS, CDR2 YFSETQ. The CDR3 is 16 residues long. The V end lost 7 bases, the J end lost 0 bases, and 19 bases lay between the germline ends.

This clonotype was recorded a few times. V gene TRBV10-3 combines with J gene TRBJ2-3; 8 bases align to TRBD2. V shed 0 bases, J shed 2 bases, and the junction held 7 bases outside the gene matches. The CDR3 runs to 17 residues. The germline V gene has CDR1 ENHRY and CDR2 SYGVKD. The CDR3 nucleotides read TGTGCCATCAGTGAGTCGGCGGGGGGCTCCCTCACAGATACGCAGTATTTT. Translating it yields CAISESAGGSLTDTQYF.

This clonotype turned up a few times. The chain carries TRBV5-1 and TRBJ2-1; 8 bases are shared with TRBD1. Trimming took 4 bases from V and 3 from J; bases not matched to a gene: 3. CDR1 and CDR2 (germline): SGHRS, YFSETQ. CDR3 length equals 14 residues. The CDR3 protein is CASSLDRDYNEQFF. DNA for the CDR3: TGCGCCAGCAGCCTGGACAGGGACTACAATGAGCAGTTCTTC.

CDR3 sequence: CASSFPGSSYGYTF. DNA for the CDR3: TGTGCCAGCAGTTTTCCTGGCAGTTCCTATGGCTACACCTTC. The chain joins TRBV28 to TRBJ1-2; D gene unclear. With 3 bases removed from V and 4 bases from J, the gap between germline ends came to 12 bases. This CDR3 has 14 residues. Per germline, CDR1 MDHEN and CDR2 SYDVKM.